Below, 32 T cell receptor beta chains from the same sample are listed, as sequenced in a study of blood T cells in healthy people across ages. A J-beta primer mix and a sample-barcoded 5' primer were used in a second PCR of about 7 to 11 cycles. TCRdb re-derived calls from the 5' RACE reads in MiXCR, one entry per CDR3 protein. The repertoire has 500,000 to 550,000 distinct CDR3 sequences, 24% of them found once; the top ten carry just over 8.5%. The same sample was also studied in work on T cells of mothers and their children.

The sample was blood. The source is a boy between 10 and 17 years old in good health.

The rearrangement uses TRBV25-1 and TRBJ2-4, with D tentatively TRBD1 (6 bases). The CDR3 runs 15 residues. V lost 3 bases, J lost 4 bases, and 13 bases lay in between. The germline gives CDR1 MGHDK, CDR2 SYGVNS. The CDR3 bases are TGTGCCAGCAGTGATCCTGAGGACAGTAAAAACATTCAGTACTTC. Its protein product is CASSDPEDSKNIQYF.

In this sample, this clonotype turned up a few times. This sequence joins TRBV20-1 and TRBJ2-5; D possibly uses TRBD1 or TRBD2 (5 bases each). The J call may be incorrect, as the DNA end agrees better with TRBJ2-1. The length of the CDR3 is 15 residues. CDR1 DFQATT and CDR2 SNEGSKA come from the germline V gene (reference sequence). The CDR3 region has the DNA TGCAGTGCTAGAGGTTCGGGGCTGGGGGTGGGTGAGCAGTTCTTC. It codes for CSARGSGLGVGEQFF.

This clonotype was seen more than once but under ten times. The chain recombines TRBV2 with TRBJ1-1; 7 positions match TRBD1. Germline V lookup: CDR1 SNHLY, CDR2 FYNNEI. Germline trimming cut 6 bases from V and 2 bases from J; bases unmatched to any gene: 9. The CDR3 loop spans 15 amino acids. Written as DNA, the CDR3 is TGTGCCAGCAGGGAGAGGACAGGTCTTAACACTGAAGCTTTCTTT. Amino acid sequence: CASRERTGLNTEAFF.

This clonotype appeared a few times. The genes are TRBV20-1 and TRBJ1-6, with D maybe TRBD1 (6 bases). The germline V gene encodes CDR1 DFQATT and CDR2 SNEGSKA (reference sequence). V dropped 6 bases and J dropped 8 bases, with 23 bases sitting between them. The CDR3 sequence is 16 residues long. The CDR3 bases are TGCAGTGCCATCCGGGACATCTTCGTTCTGGATTCACCCCTCCACTTT. It is translated as CSAIRDIFVLDSPLHF.

This clonotype turned up a few times. The chain employs TRBV7-8 and TRBJ2-1; tentative D call: TRBD2 (5 bases). Trimming removed 3 bases at V and 3 bases at J, with 18 bases between. The CDR3 loop spans 17 amino acids. Per germline, CDR1 SGHVS and CDR2 FQNEAQ. The CDR3 DNA is TGTGCCAGCAGCTTGAGTGTACGGGCGGCGGGCTACAATGAGCAGTTCTTC. Translation: CASSLSVRAAGYNEQFF.

The V call is TRBV28, the J call TRBJ2-3, with D possibly TRBD2 on 6 matching bases. Germline CDR1 and CDR2: MDHEN and SYDVKM. The V and J ends lost 7 bases and 3 bases respectively, with 8 bases between them. The CDR3 is 12 residues long. As DNA, the CDR3 is TGTGCCAGCACACGGGGGACAGATACGCAGTATTTT. Translated, it gives CASTRGTDTQYF.

In its sample, this clonotype was seen a few times. The rearrangement joins TRBV5-6 to TRBJ2-3, with TRBD1 matching over 7 bases. The length of the CDR3 is 17 residues. Trimming removed 0 bases from V and 4 bases from J; junction bases left unmatched: 11. Germline CDR1 SGHDT, CDR2 YYEEEE. The CDR3: CASSLGVTGMVADTQYF. Written as DNA, the CDR3 is TGTGCCAGCAGCTTGGGGGTGACAGGGATGGTCGCAGATACGCAGTATTTT.

The chain uses TRBV2 and TRBJ1-4; TRBD1 is a possible D gene (6 bases). The V gene's germline CDR1 is SNHLY and CDR2 FYNNEI. V lost 8 bases, J lost 7 bases, and 14 bases lay in between. The CDR3 runs 13 residues. CDR3 sequence (DNA): TGTGCCAGCGGCGGGGGGCGAAGTGAAAAACTGTTTTTT. This codes for CASGGGRSEKLFF.

This chain uses TRBV7-6 with TRBJ1-4; no clear D. V shed 1 base and J shed 0 bases, with 9 bases lying between them. The V gene's germline CDR1 is SGHVS and CDR2 FNYEAQ. The CDR3 extends over 16 amino acids. The CDR3 spells CASSLGRRATNEKLFF. CDR3 DNA sequence: TGTGCCAGCAGCTTAGGCCGGAGGGCAACTAATGAAAAACTGTTTTTT.

This clonotype has more than one count but fewer than ten. The chain employs TRBV20-1 and TRBJ2-1; 12 nucleotides align to TRBD2. The trim removed 3 bases at V and 8 bases at J, leaving 8 bases unmatched. CDR3 size: 15 residues. CDR1 is DFQATT and CDR2 is SNEGSKA in the germline V gene (reference sequence). This chain's CDR3 is CSARLPSGGADEQFF. In DNA form, the CDR3 reads TGCAGTGCTAGGCTTCCTAGCGGGGGGGCGGATGAGCAGTTCTTC.

This rearrangement joins TRBV12-3 or TRBV12-4 to TRBJ2-2, with 12 bases aligning to TRBD2. This CDR3 is 16 amino acids long. Unmatched junction bases numbered 6, after V lost 6 bases and J lost 4 bases. The CDR3 region is CASSRTSGDSTGELFF. CDR3 bases: TGTGCCAGCAGCCGGACTAGCGGGGACAGCACCGGGGAGCTGTTTTTT.

This chain joins TRBV20-1 and TRBJ2-5, with TRBD2 identical over 9 bases. The CDR3 is made up of 15 amino acids. Per the germline V gene, CDR1 is DFQATT and CDR2 is SNEGSKA (reference sequence). V was clipped by 1 base and J by 5 bases; unmatched bases: 8. The CDR3 is CSARVGTSSRETQYF. DNA for the CDR3: TGCAGTGCTAGAGTAGGGACTAGCTCCCGGGAGACCCAGTACTTC.

This clonotype occurred a few times. The V gene is TRBV18, the J gene TRBJ2-5; D perhaps matches TRBD2 (5 bases). The germline CDR1 and CDR2 sequences are KGHSH and LQKENI. Trimming took off 0 bases at V and 5 bases at J, with 10 bases between the two ends. CDR3 length equals 14 residues. The CDR3 is CASSPPPGVETQYF. As DNA, the CDR3 is TGTGCCAGCTCACCACCGCCCGGGGTGGAGACCCAGTACTTC.

This clonotype showed up many times. The chain is built from TRBV19 and TRBJ1-5; D perhaps matches TRBD1 (5 bases). The CDR3 is made up of 18 amino acids. The V and J ends lost 7 bases and 3 bases respectively, with 25 bases between them. Germline V gene sequence: CDR1 LNHDA, CDR2 SQIVND (reference sequence). CDR3 nucleotides: TGTGCCAGTACCCCGTCCATCGGTGAGGGGAGGTACAATCAGCCCCAGCATTTT. Its translation: CASTPSIGEGRYNQPQHF.

J is TRBJ2-3 and V is TRBV7-2; D is undetermined. This CDR3 comprises 13 residues. The germline gives CDR1 SGHTA, CDR2 FQGNSA. Between the trimmed V and J ends, which lost 0 bases and 6 bases, there was a span of 7 bases. The CDR3 nucleotides are TGTGCCAGCAGCTTAGCGAAGTCGGATACGCAGTATTTT. It encodes CASSLAKSDTQYF.

The chain is built from TRBV28 and TRBJ2-7, with a tentative D call TRBD1 (5 bases). The length of the CDR3 is 13 residues. Germline-derived CDR1 and CDR2 are MDHEN and SYDVKM. V was shortened by 8 bases and J by 2 bases, with 13 bases between the two germline ends. The CDR3 region has the DNA TGTGCCAGCGCCGACAGTCCCACCTACGAGCAGTACTTC. This encodes CASADSPTYEQYF.

This clonotype was recorded a few times. V usage is TRBV3-1 and J usage is TRBJ2-2; D may correspond to TRBD1 or TRBD2 (6 bases each). V shed 0 bases and J shed 6 bases, with 11 bases lying between them. The V gene's germline CDR1 is LGHDT and CDR2 YNNKEL (reference sequence). The CDR3 covers 15 residues. The chain's CDR3 is CASSQDPGAAGELFF. CDR3 bases: TGTGCCAGCAGCCAAGACCCGGGGGCGGCCGGGGAGCTGTTTTTT.

The chain combines TRBV14 with TRBJ2-1; 9 bases line up with TRBD2. This CDR3 region has 16 residues. The germline CDR1 and CDR2 sequences are SGHDN and FVKESK. With V trimmed by 4 bases and J by 5 bases, 9 bases remained unmatched. The CDR3 is CASSPLAGGKNNEQFF. The CDR3 bases are TGTGCCAGCAGCCCACTGGCGGGAGGGAAAAACAATGAGCAGTTCTTC. Looking up the rest from reference TRBV14 and TRBJ2-1 gives the full variable domain: EAGVTQFPSHSVIEKGQTVTLRCDPISGHDNLYWYRRVMGKEIKFLLHFVKESKQDESGMPNNRFLAERTGGTYSTLKVQPAELEDSGVYFCASSPLAGGKNNEQFFGPGTRLTVL.

The gene calls are TRBV5-6 and TRBJ1-2; TRBD1 aligns across 8 bases. Trimming cost V 2 bases and J 10 bases; bases outside gene matches: 7. CDR1 is SGHDT and CDR2 is YYEEEE in the germline V gene. The CDR3 extends over 13 amino acids. The CDR3 DNA reads TGTGCCAGCAGCTTCGGACAGGGTTCAGACTACACCTTC. Protein product: CASSFGQGSDYTF.

This clonotype turned up a few times. The chain carries TRBV5-1 and TRBJ2-1; D unresolved. V was pared by 0 bases and J by 8 bases, with 12 bases between. The CDR3 totals 14 residues. Germline CDR1 SGHRS, CDR2 YFSETQ. CDR3 coding DNA: TGCGCCAGCAGCTTGGTCGGAGCCCGGGATGAGCAGTTCTTC. Its protein product is CASSLVGARDEQFF.

This clonotype has a handful of counts. The V call is TRBV2, the J call TRBJ2-7; D gene ambiguous. Germline assignment: CDR1 SNHLY and CDR2 FYNNEI. Trimming left V 7 bases short and J 0 bases short, with 10 bases between. The CDR3 contains 13 residues. CDR3 nucleotides: TGTGCCAGCACGTTCGAGGTCTCCTACGAGCAGTACTTC. Translating gives CASTFEVSYEQYF.

This clonotype was picked up a small number of times. The V and J genes are TRBV19 and TRBJ2-3; TRBD1 matches at 9 bases. The germline V gene has CDR1 LNHDA and CDR2 SQIVND (reference sequence). The CDR3 consists of 19 residues. J was trimmed by 0 bases and V by 5 bases; bases with no gene match: 15. The CDR3 DNA sequence: TGTGCCAGTAGTCTCCTAGGACAGGGGAGGGGCACTAGCACAGATACGCAGTATTTT. The encoded protein is CASSLLGQGRGTSTDTQYF.

The chain combines TRBV7-9 with TRBJ1-4; tentative D call: TRBD1 (5 bases). CDR1 is SEHNR, CDR2 FQNEAQ, per germline (reference sequence). This CDR3 comprises 16 residues. The germline V and J ends were trimmed by 2 bases and 6 bases, with 16 bases remaining between them. DNA of the CDR3: TGTGCCAGCAGCTTACGGGAGTCAGGGATGGATGAAAAACTGTTTTTT. It is translated as CASSLRESGMDEKLFF.

This clonotype occurred a few times. The V and J genes are TRBV19 and TRBJ2-7; D is possibly TRBD2 (6 bases). The CDR3 spans 13 residues. The ends were cut back, 7 bases at V and 6 bases at J, with 16 bases in the middle. Germline lookup yields CDR1 LNHDA and CDR2 SQIVND (reference sequence). The CDR3 bases are TGTGCCAGTACCCCTATGGGGGGATCCGAGCAGTACTTC. The encoded protein is CASTPMGGSEQYF.

As to this clonotype: One end of the junction does not line up with germline, which may come from a read error. The chain carries TRBV29-1 and TRBJ2-1; D gene ambiguous. Germline V lookup: CDR1 SQVTM, CDR2 ANQGSEA. The CDR3 runs 15 residues. The DNA of the CDR3 is TGCAGCGTTGAGCTTGAGGACCGTCAGTACAGTGAGCAGTTCTTC. It yields the protein CSVELEDRQYSEQFF.

This chain uses TRBV5-8 with TRBJ1-6; 10 bases fit TRBD1. J lost 7 bases, V lost 1 base, and 5 bases had no gene match. The germline CDR1 and CDR2 sequences are SGHTS and YDEGEE. The CDR3 contains 16 residues. This CDR3 reads CASSLKTGQGNSPLHF. The CDR3, as DNA: TGTGCCAGCAGCTTGAAAACGGGACAGGGGAATTCACCCCTCCACTTT. Looking up the rest from reference TRBV5-8 and TRBJ1-6 gives the full variable domain: EAGVTQSPTHLIKTRGQQATLRCSPISGHTSVYWYQQALGLGLQFLLWYDEGEERNRGNFPPRFSGRQFPNYSSELNVNALELEDSALYLCASSLKTGQGNSPLHFGNGTRLTVT.

The chain links TRBV5-1 to TRBJ2-1, with D perhaps TRBD1 (8 bases). The CDR3 has 20 residues. The V end lost 4 bases, the J end lost 0 bases, and 26 bases lay between the germline ends. Germline CDR1 reads SGHRS; CDR2 reads YFSETQ. CDR3 DNA: TGCGCCAGCAGCGCCCATGGTGGACAGGGTGGGGGGGTCTCCTACAATGAGCAGTTCTTC. It encodes CASSAHGGQGGGVSYNEQFF.

The J gene is TRBJ1-2, the V gene TRBV12-3 or TRBV12-4, with unresolved D. The CDR3 consists of 14 residues. Trimming cost V 4 bases and J 0 bases, with 9 bases left between them. CDR3 coding DNA: TGTGCCAGCAGTTCCCCGGAGGCTAACTATGGCTACACCTTC. It yields the protein CASSSPEANYGYTF.

The V gene is TRBV12-3 or TRBV12-4, the J gene TRBJ2-2, with 12 positions matching TRBD2. V lost 1 base to trimming and J lost 7 bases; unmatched junction nucleotides: 7. The CDR3 length is 17 residues. In DNA, the CDR3 is TGTGCCAGCAGTTTAGACACTAGCGGGGGGTGGAACGGGGAGCTGTTTTTT. This encodes CASSLDTSGGWNGELFF.

This chain joins TRBV6-6 and TRBJ2-3; 7 bases align to TRBD2. J lost 1 base, V lost 6 bases, and 4 bases had no gene match. This CDR3 comprises 14 residues. Germline V gene lookup returns CDR1 MNHNY and CDR2 SVGAGI (reference sequence). CDR3 protein: CASSWDYRTDTQYF. The CDR3 DNA reads TGTGCCAGCAGCTGGGACTATCGCACAGATACGCAGTATTTT.

The chain has TRBV18 and TRBJ1-1, with D uncertain. The CDR3 extends over 13 amino acids. The V gene lost 2 bases and the J gene lost 12 bases, with 16 bases spanning the gap. The germline V gene encodes CDR1 KGHSH and CDR2 LQKENI. The chain's CDR3 is CASSPKRDEATFF. The CDR3 nucleotides read TGTGCCAGCTCACCAAAGAGGGATGAGGCAACTTTCTTT.

This clonotype was picked up many times. V is TRBV4-2 and J is TRBJ2-7; 7 positions agree with TRBD2. Germline lookup yields CDR1 LGHNA and CDR2 YNFKEQ. Trimming removed 4 bases from V and 1 base from J; junction bases left unmatched: 4. This CDR3 has 14 amino acids. The CDR3 bases are TGTGCCAGCAGCCCGGCTAGCGGATCCTACGAGCAGTACTTC. It is translated as CASSPASGSYEQYF.